The rows below give T cell receptor beta chains drawn from one sample of a study of cytomegalovirus exposure and HLA in healthy donors. Sequenced by immunoSEQ multiplex PCR; TCRdb stores in-frame clones only, minus some. The table includes around 130,000 clones, about three quarters detected once. The sample consisted of PBMCs. These receptors were obtained from a woman between 35 and 50 years old in good health and CMV-seronegative. The CDR3 runs from the conserved cysteine through the conserved F or W. Fields, in order: V gene, CDR3 length, clone size, J gene, D gene, CDR3 DNA, CDR3 protein. D genes are given only for firm matches. Clone size is not always given. Where it is, it says once, few, many or a class for expanded clones.

V gene: TRBV19; CDR3 length: 16; clone size: .; J gene: TRBJ1-5; D gene: TRBD1; CDR3 DNA: TGTGCCAGTAGTATCTTGGGGGGACAGGGATCTCAGCCCCAGCATTTT; CDR3 protein: CASSILGGQGSQPQHF
V gene: TRBV5-1; CDR3 length: 18; clone size: .; J gene: TRBJ2-2; D gene: TRBD2; CDR3 DNA: TGCGCCAGCAGCTTGGTTTTAGCGGGAGGCCTTAACACCGGGGAGCTGTTTTTT; CDR3 protein: CASSLVLAGGLNTGELFF
V gene: TRBV5-1; CDR3 length: 13; clone size: .; J gene: TRBJ1-2; D gene: .; CDR3 DNA: TGCGCCAGCAGCTTGGCAGGTATCGATGGCTACACCTTC; CDR3 protein: CASSLAGIDGYTF
V gene: TRBV4-1; CDR3 length: 16; clone size: .; J gene: TRBJ2-1; D gene: .; CDR3 DNA: TGCGCCAGCAGCCAAGTCTTGGTTAGCTCCTACAATGAGCAGTTCTTC; CDR3 protein: CASSQVLVSSYNEQFF
V gene: TRBV5-1; CDR3 length: 15; clone size: .; J gene: TRBJ1-6; D gene: .; CDR3 DNA: TGCGCCAGCAGCTTAGACGGTAGCGATAATTCACCCCTCCACTTT; CDR3 protein: CASSLDGSDNSPLHF
V gene: TRBV2; CDR3 length: 13; clone size: .; J gene: TRBJ1-5; D gene: TRBD1; CDR3 DNA: TGTGCCAGCAGAACAACAGGGGGACAGCCCCAGCATTTT; CDR3 protein: CASRTTGGQPQHF
V gene: TRBV5-4; CDR3 length: 12; clone size: .; J gene: TRBJ1-1; D gene: .; CDR3 DNA: TGTGCCAGCAGCTTGGTTCCAGGGGAAGCTTTCTTT; CDR3 protein: CASSLVPGEAFF
V gene: TRBV15; CDR3 length: 17; clone size: .; J gene: TRBJ2-3; D gene: TRBD2; CDR3 DNA: TGTGCCACCAGCAGAGAGGCTAGCGGGGGTTTCGCAGATACGCAGTATTTT; CDR3 protein: CATSREASGGFADTQYF
V gene: TRBV2; CDR3 length: 13; clone size: .; J gene: TRBJ2-7; D gene: .; CDR3 DNA: TGTGCCAGCAGCTCAGGGGGGCTGACCGAGCAGTACTTC; CDR3 protein: CASSSGGLTEQYF
V gene: TRBV5-8; CDR3 length: 15; clone size: .; J gene: TRBJ2-2; D gene: .; CDR3 DNA: TGTGCCAGCAGCCCACAGCCCCTGGGCACCGGGGAGCTGTTTTTT; CDR3 protein: CASSPQPLGTGELFF
V gene: TRBV2; CDR3 length: 14; clone size: .; J gene: TRBJ1-1; D gene: .; CDR3 DNA: TGTGCCAGCAGTGGACAGATCATGAACACTGAAGCTTTCTTT; CDR3 protein: CASSGQIMNTEAFF
V gene: TRBV27; CDR3 length: 16; clone size: .; J gene: TRBJ2-7; D gene: .; CDR3 DNA: TGTGCCAGCAGTTTAGGGTCGGGTGCGGGGAAAGTGGAGCAGTACTTC; CDR3 protein: CASSLGSGAGKVEQYF
V gene: TRBV28; CDR3 length: 15; clone size: .; J gene: TRBJ2-3; D gene: .; CDR3 DNA: TGTGCCAGCAGTTTCAGGGGAGTAGGCGGAGGTACGCAGTATTTT; CDR3 protein: CASSFRGVGGGTQYF
V gene: TRBV5-1; CDR3 length: 19; clone size: .; J gene: TRBJ2-3; D gene: .; CDR3 DNA: TGCGCCAGCAGCGAAACCCCATGGAAGAGCGGGCCGTCCACAGATACGCAGTATTTT; CDR3 protein: CASSETPWKSGPSTDTQYF
V gene: TRBV6-6; CDR3 length: 14; clone size: few; J gene: TRBJ2-7; D gene: TRBD1; CDR3 DNA: TGTGCCAGCAGTCGAAGACAGGGAAAGGCCGAGCAGTACTTC; CDR3 protein: CASSRRQGKAEQYF
V gene: TRBV2; CDR3 length: 12; clone size: once; J gene: TRBJ1-1; D gene: .; CDR3 DNA: TGTGCCAGCAAGGGAGGGGTTTCTGAAGCTTTCTTT; CDR3 protein: CASKGGVSEAFF
V gene: TRBV19; CDR3 length: 17; clone size: .; J gene: TRBJ2-2; D gene: TRBD1; CDR3 DNA: TGTGCCAGTAGCACCGGGACAGGCTCATTGAACACCGGGGAGCTGTTTTTT; CDR3 protein: CASSTGTGSLNTGELFF
V gene: TRBV5-1; CDR3 length: 13; clone size: .; J gene: TRBJ1-2; D gene: .; CDR3 DNA: TGCGCCAGCAGCCCCCCGGGGTACCATGGCTACACCTTC; CDR3 protein: CASSPPGYHGYTF
V gene: TRBV9; CDR3 length: 13; clone size: .; J gene: TRBJ2-3; D gene: .; CDR3 DNA: TGTGCCAGCAGCGTAGGGGGGGTGAATACGCAGTATTTT; CDR3 protein: CASSVGGVNTQYF
V gene: TRBV9; CDR3 length: 20; clone size: .; J gene: TRBJ2-1; D gene: TRBD2; CDR3 DNA: TGTGCCAGCAGCAACCCTACGGGTAGCGGGAGCAGGGACTTGAACAATGAGCAGTTCTTC; CDR3 protein: CASSNPTGSGSRDLNNEQFF
V gene: TRBV19; CDR3 length: 15; clone size: .; J gene: TRBJ2-1; D gene: TRBD2; CDR3 DNA: TGTGCCAGCTCAGCCAGCGGGAGCTCCTACAATGAGCAGTTCTTC; CDR3 protein: CASSASGSSYNEQFF
V gene: TRBV9; CDR3 length: 13; clone size: .; J gene: TRBJ2-7; D gene: .; CDR3 DNA: TGTGCCAGCAGCCGGGGGTCTTTCAACGAGCAGTACTTC; CDR3 protein: CASSRGSFNEQYF
V gene: TRBV5-6; CDR3 length: 15; clone size: .; J gene: TRBJ1-5; D gene: .; CDR3 DNA: TGTGCCAGCAGCTCCTCCCTTCAGGGGTGGCAGCCCCAGCATTTT; CDR3 protein: CASSSSLQGWQPQHF
V gene: TRBV15; CDR3 length: 15; clone size: few; J gene: TRBJ2-2; D gene: .; CDR3 DNA: TGTGCCACCAGCACGTTGACAGAAAGCACCGGGGAGCTGTTTTTT; CDR3 protein: CATSTLTESTGELFF
V gene: TRBV7-3; CDR3 length: 15; clone size: .; J gene: TRBJ2-7; D gene: .; CDR3 DNA: TGTGCCAGCAGCTTCTCAGGAGGGTCATCCTACGAGCAGTACTTC; CDR3 protein: CASSFSGGSSYEQYF
V gene: TRBV9; CDR3 length: 16; clone size: .; J gene: TRBJ2-1; D gene: TRBD2; CDR3 DNA: TGTGCCAGCAGCGTGGGTCTAGCGGGAGGGCCGGGTGAGCAGTTCTTC; CDR3 protein: CASSVGLAGGPGEQFF
V gene: TRBV19; CDR3 length: 16; clone size: .; J gene: TRBJ1-2; D gene: .; CDR3 DNA: TGTGCCAGTAGGGGGACAAGGGACCCCCGCGCAGGGGGCTACACCTTC; CDR3 protein: CASRGTRDPRAGGYTF
V gene: TRBV4-2; CDR3 length: 14; clone size: .; J gene: TRBJ2-7; D gene: .; CDR3 DNA: TGTGCCAGCAGCCAAGATCAGGCTGTGAGCGAGCAGTACTTC; CDR3 protein: CASSQDQAVSEQYF
V gene: TRBV19; CDR3 length: 15; clone size: .; J gene: TRBJ1-2; D gene: .; CDR3 DNA: TGTGCCAGTAGTATTGGGGACACCCGGCCTCGTGGCTACACCTTC; CDR3 protein: CASSIGDTRPRGYTF
V gene: TRBV19; CDR3 length: 15; clone size: .; J gene: TRBJ2-3; D gene: .; CDR3 DNA: TGTGCCAGTAGTCAGGGCCTTACTAGCACAGATACGCAGTATTTT; CDR3 protein: CASSQGLTSTDTQYF
V gene: TRBV2; CDR3 length: 15; clone size: .; J gene: TRBJ2-3; D gene: TRBD1; CDR3 DNA: TGTGCCAGCAGGGCGGACAGGGGGCGTTCAGATACGCAGTATTTT; CDR3 protein: CASRADRGRSDTQYF
V gene: TRBV6-4; CDR3 length: 16; clone size: .; J gene: TRBJ2-1; D gene: TRBD2; CDR3 DNA: TGTGCCAGCAGTGACTCTAGCGGGGGGGCCGGGAGTGAGCAGTTCTTC; CDR3 protein: CASSDSSGGAGSEQFF
V gene: TRBV11-2; CDR3 length: 14; clone size: .; J gene: TRBJ2-1; D gene: .; CDR3 DNA: TGTGCCAGCAGCTTAGAATCCCTTAGCGGTGAGCAGTTCTTC; CDR3 protein: CASSLESLSGEQFF
V gene: TRBV6-5; CDR3 length: 15; clone size: .; J gene: TRBJ1-4; D gene: TRBD1; CDR3 DNA: TGTGCCAGCAGTTCGATCGGGACAGGGGGCGGGAAACTGTTTTTT; CDR3 protein: CASSSIGTGGGKLFF
V gene: TRBV4-1; CDR3 length: 15; clone size: .; J gene: TRBJ2-7; D gene: TRBD2; CDR3 DNA: TGCGCCAGCAGCCTCTCTAGCGGGAGGGCCCACGAGCAGTACTTC; CDR3 protein: CASSLSSGRAHEQYF
V gene: TRBV12-5; CDR3 length: 15; clone size: .; J gene: TRBJ1-1; D gene: TRBD1; CDR3 DNA: TGTGCTAGTGGTTTGGGTAGACAGGGCGACACTGAAGCTTTCTTT; CDR3 protein: CASGLGRQGDTEAFF
V gene: TRBV5-1; CDR3 length: 16; clone size: .; J gene: TRBJ1-1; D gene: .; CDR3 DNA: TGCGCCAGCAGCTGGCACGCGGGCCAGTTAATGGCTGAAGCTTTCTTT; CDR3 protein: CASSWHAGQLMAEAFF
V gene: TRBV5-1; CDR3 length: 16; clone size: .; J gene: TRBJ2-2; D gene: .; CDR3 DNA: TGCGCCAGCAGCTACACATGGGTTCCCGGGACCGGGGAGCTGTTTTTT; CDR3 protein: CASSYTWVPGTGELFF
V gene: TRBV11-2; CDR3 length: 13; clone size: .; J gene: TRBJ2-5; D gene: .; CDR3 DNA: TGTGCCAGCAGTCGGACTACCCAAGAGACCCAGTACTTC; CDR3 protein: CASSRTTQETQYF
V gene: TRBV11-2; CDR3 length: 15; clone size: once; J gene: TRBJ2-1; D gene: .; CDR3 DNA: TGTGCCAGCAGCTTTTTCGGGTTATCATACAATGAGCAGTTCTTC; CDR3 protein: CASSFFGLSYNEQFF